This TCR beta chain was profiled in a study of vaccination and CD4 T cells after COVID-19. Whole-study context: All convalescent patients were nasal swab PCR positive for SARS-CoV-2; 9 or 10 had mild and one severe disease.

The CDR3 length is 12 residues. V was trimmed by 6 bases and J by 4 bases, leaving 9 bases between them. Germline V lookup: CDR1 MNHEY, CDR2 SMNVEV (reference sequence). As for treatment: approximately nine-day PBMC culture with coronavirus spike peptide pools or control peptides (ViraFEST assay). The Oncomine TCR Beta short-read assay was applied to DNA of cultured CD4+ T cells. MiXCR was run by TCRdb on the PCR reads, yielding one entry per CDR3 protein. In the table there are tens of thousands of distinct CDR3 sequences, around three fifths of which are singletons. Concerning this clonotype itself: Its antigen is unidentified.

The sequencing input was CD4+ T cells from blood, cultured in vitro. The chain carries TRBV27 and TRBJ2-5; the D is unclear. This clonotype originated in a human donor who had recovered from COVID-19. The CDR3 DNA reads as TGTGCCAGCAGCTCGCTAGGAGAGACCCAGTACTTC. Encoded protein: CASSSLGETQYF.